The source of this T cell receptor (beta chain) is a study of T cell responses to AZD1222 COVID-19 vaccine. Points from the study as a whole: Breadth and depth of Spike-specific TCRs rose after two AZD1222 doses.

In regard to this clone: The antigen remains undetermined.

Germline V lookup: CDR1 SGHRS, CDR2 YFSETQ. Germline trimming cut 3 bases from V and 1 base from J; bases unmatched to any gene: 5. The CDR3 length is 15 residues. The assay was immunoSEQ multiplex PCR, and TCRdb's table has in-frame clones only and misses some. The repertoire consists of 95,000 to 150,000 clones, with more than 80% occurring once and the leading ten covering 4.4%. The receptor's source is an adult who received the AZD1222 COVID-19 vaccine. Sequencing was performed on peripheral blood, taken 28 days after the second AZD1222 dose. This sequence joins TRBV5-1 and TRBJ1-1; TRBD1 agrees at 8 bases. CDR3 amino acids: CASSWGQVENTEAFF. CDR3 DNA: TGCGCCAGCAGCTGGGGACAGGTTGAGAACACTGAAGCTTTCTTT.